Shown below are 24 T cell receptor beta chains from a single sample sequenced in a study of shared clonotypes between healthy human individuals. Profiling relied on immunoSEQ multiplex PCR, and the TCRdb table lists in-frame clones only, not all of them. The sample lists fewer than 650,000 clones; 70% to 80% were seen once. The sample comprised PBMCs. Receptors originate from a woman aged 40 to 50 in good health. Some clones in this sample may be carry-over from other donors' samples.

The chain links TRBV4-3 to TRBJ1-2; TRBD1 agrees at 7 bases. V was pared by 0 bases and J by 0 bases, with 7 bases of the junction left unmatched. The CDR3 consists of 17 residues. Per germline, CDR1 LGHNA and CDR2 YSLEER. CDR3 nucleotides: TGCGCCAGCAGCCAAGATAAGGGGGCAGGGCCTAACTATGGCTACACCTTC. Its protein is CASSQDKGAGPNYGYTF.

The rearrangement joins TRBV30 to TRBJ2-1, with D possibly TRBD2 on 5 matching bases. This CDR3 is 11 amino acids long. Germline assignment: CDR1 GTSNPN and CDR2 SVGIG (reference sequence). The V end was cut by 2 bases, the J end by 9 bases, with 8 bases between. The CDR3 nucleotides read TGTGCCTGGAGTTGGGGAGCTGAGCAGTTCTTC. Its protein product is CAWSWGAEQFF. The full variable domain, completed using reference TRBV30 and TRBJ2-1, is SQTIHQWPATLVQPVGSPLSLECTVEGTSNPNLYWYRQAAGRGLQLLFYSVGIGQISSEVPQNLSASRPQDRQFILSSKKLLLSDSGFYLCAWSWGAEQFFGPGTRLTVL.

The genes are TRBV2 and TRBJ2-7; D might be TRBD2 (6 bases). Per the germline V gene, CDR1 is SNHLY and CDR2 is FYNNEI. V lost 6 bases, J lost 2 bases, and 11 bases lay in between. The CDR3 length is 13 residues. CDR3 nucleotides: TGTGCCAGCAGGGTCGGGGGTCCCTACGAGCAGTACTTC. Amino acid sequence: CASRVGGPYEQYF.

Only a few counts were recorded for this clone. This chain connects TRBV19 to TRBJ2-5; the match to TRBD2 covers 7 bases. The ends lost 6 bases at V and 0 bases at J; junction bases unmatched: 7. Germline values: CDR1 LNHDA, CDR2 SQIVND (reference sequence). There are 15 residues in the CDR3. The CDR3 loop reads CASSRTSFNQETQYF. Written as DNA, the CDR3 is TGTGCCAGTAGCAGGACTAGTTTTAACCAAGAGACCCAGTACTTC.

The chain is built from TRBV11-1 and TRBJ1-1; TRBD1 aligns across 7 bases. The CDR3 is 11 residues long. CDR1 is SGHAT, CDR2 FQDESV, per germline (reference sequence). V lost 4 bases, J lost 10 bases, and 3 bases stayed unmatched. CDR3 nucleotide sequence: TGTGCCAGCAGCTCCTGGACAGGAGCTTTCTTT. Translating it yields CASSSWTGAFF.

As regards this clone: Other DNA sequences in this specimen translate into the identical CDR3. The V call is TRBV11-2, the J call TRBJ2-2; the D call may be TRBD1 or TRBD2 (5 bases each). V lost 2 bases and J lost 1, with 8 bases in between. Per the germline V gene, CDR1 is SGHAT and CDR2 is FQNNGV. The CDR3 covers 15 residues. CDR3 nucleotide sequence: TGTGCCAGCAGCTTAAGGGGAGTGAACACCGGGGAGCTGTTTTTT. Translating it yields CASSLRGVNTGELFF.

This sequence joins TRBV27 and TRBJ2-1; 7 bases map to TRBD2. CDR3 length: 17 amino acids. Germline CDR1 reads MNHEY; CDR2 reads SMNVEV (reference sequence). With V trimmed by 6 bases and J by 0 bases, 11 bases remained unmatched. This CDR3 is CASSSASGLSSYNEQFF. Here the CDR3 DNA reads TGTGCCAGCAGCTCTGCTAGCGGTCTAAGCTCCTACAATGAGCAGTTCTTC.

This clone was picked up one time. Being one base from a much bigger clone, this may be a read error. CDR3 sequence: CAGSLSGLAGVEQYF. The CDR3 bases are TGTGCCGGCAGTTTATCTGGTCTAGCGGGAGTCGAGCAGTACTTC. The chain uses TRBV27 and TRBJ2-7, with 10 bases aligning to TRBD2. The length of the CDR3 is 15 residues. Germline V gene sequence: CDR1 MNHEY, CDR2 SMNVEV (reference sequence).

The chain is built from TRBV19 and TRBJ2-2; 8 bases map to TRBD2. Per the germline V gene, CDR1 is LNHDA and CDR2 is SQIVND (reference sequence). Trimming took 4 bases from V and 5 from J; bases not matched to a gene: 12. The CDR3 runs 17 residues. CDR3: CASSTTAGAKGTGELFF. Here the CDR3 DNA reads TGTGCCAGTAGTACAACAGCGGGAGCTAAGGGGACCGGGGAGCTGTTTTTT.

The chain has TRBV7-9 and TRBJ2-1, with 9 positions matching TRBD1. Germline loops: CDR1 SEHNR, CDR2 FQNEAQ (reference sequence). The CDR3 totals 16 residues. V was clipped by 2 bases and J by 4 bases; unmatched bases: 6. The CDR3 here is CASSLPGTGLYNEQFF. In DNA form, the CDR3 reads TGTGCCAGCAGCTTACCCGGGACAGGGTTGTACAATGAGCAGTTCTTC.

This clone was detected a few times. The rearrangement uses TRBV28 and TRBJ1-3, with D possibly being TRBD1 (5 bases). Germline lookup yields CDR1 MDHEN and CDR2 SYDVKM. The CDR3 runs 15 residues. V dropped 3 bases and J dropped 0 bases, with 9 bases sitting between them. CDR3 sequence: CASSLRQISGNTIYF. The CDR3 DNA sequence: TGTGCCAGCAGTTTGCGACAGATCTCTGGAAACACCATATATTTT. The full variable domain, with the rest looked up from reference TRBV28 and TRBJ1-3, is DVKVTQSSRYLVKRTGEKVFLECVQDMDHENMFWYRQDPGLGLRLIYFSYDVKMKEKGDIPEGYSVSREKKERFSLILESASTNQTSMYLCASSLRQISGNTIYFGEGSWLTVV.

The chain carries TRBV19 and TRBJ2-7; D ambiguous. CDR3 length equals 14 residues. Germline V gene data show CDR1 as LNHDA and CDR2 as SQIVND (reference sequence). V lost 6 bases, J lost 0 bases, and 12 bases lay in between. Written as DNA, the CDR3 is TGTGCCAGTAGCCCGATGAGAACCTCCTACGAGCAGTACTTC. It encodes CASSPMRTSYEQYF.

The V gene is TRBV4-1, the J gene TRBJ2-2; TRBD2 matches at 10 bases. After removal of 1 base from V and 4 bases from J, the junction contained 3 bases not matched to a gene. The CDR3 spans 16 residues. Germline CDR1 MGHRA, CDR2 YSYEKL. CDR3 nucleotide sequence: TGCGCCAGCAGCCAAGGTAGCGGGAGGCGCACCGGGGAGCTGTTTTTT. Translated: CASSQGSGRRTGELFF.

CDR3 sequence (DNA): TGTGCCAGCGGGGGACAGCCACTGAATGGCTACACCTTC. It is translated as CASGGQPLNGYTF. This rearrangement joins TRBV2 to TRBJ1-2, with 7 bases fitting TRBD1. Per germline, CDR1 SNHLY and CDR2 FYNNEI. There are 13 residues in the CDR3. Trimming cost V 8 bases and J 6 bases; bases outside gene matches: 9.

The gene calls are TRBV28 and TRBJ2-2; TRBD1 aligns across 7 bases. CDR1 MDHEN and CDR2 SYDVKM come from the germline V gene. V lost 5 bases and J lost 5; bases outside the gene matches: 14. CDR3 length equals 17 residues. As DNA, the CDR3 is TGTGCCAGCAGTCTAACGACAGGGTTCAAGAGGACCGGGGAGCTGTTTTTT. Its translation is CASSLTTGFKRTGELFF.

The J gene is TRBJ1-1, the V gene TRBV10-3; D perhaps matches TRBD1 (6 bases). The CDR3 has 15 residues. Per the germline V gene, CDR1 is ENHRY and CDR2 is SYGVKD. V was pared by 3 bases and J by 1 base, with 12 bases between. The chain's CDR3 is CAISDPGVKNTEAFF. The CDR3 DNA is TGTGCCATCAGTGACCCAGGGGTGAAGAACACTGAAGCTTTCTTT.

This clone was recorded at least ten times. The V call is TRBV15, the J call TRBJ2-7; D remains unclear. Germline V gene lookup returns CDR1 LNHNV and CDR2 YYDKDF (reference sequence). The germline V and J ends were trimmed by 0 bases and 2 bases, with 5 bases remaining between them. CDR3 length: 13 amino acids. CDR3 sequence (DNA): TGTGCCACCAGCAGAGATATCCCCTACGAGCAGTACTTC. Protein: CATSRDIPYEQYF.

The CDR3 region is CASRQNREGIYGYTF. The CDR3, as DNA: TGTGCCAGCAGACAAAACAGGGAGGGGATTTATGGCTACACCTTC. J is TRBJ1-2 and V is TRBV4-2; a weak D match, TRBD1 (6 bases). The V gene's germline CDR1 is LGHNA and CDR2 YNFKEQ. The CDR3 length is 15 residues. V lost 6 bases and J lost 5, with 19 bases in between.

J is TRBJ2-7 and V is TRBV6-5; D uncertain. From germline, CDR1 is MNHEY and CDR2 SVGAGI. There are 14 residues in the CDR3. Trimming stripped 6 bases from V and 3 bases from J, with 15 bases between. The CDR3 DNA sequence: TGTGCCAGCAGCTCTCCCTTAGGGATCTACGAGCAGTACTTC. Its protein product is CASSSPLGIYEQYF.

The chain links TRBV7-9 to TRBJ2-6, with no clear D. The V end lost 5 bases, the J end lost 4 bases, and 15 bases lay between the germline ends. Per germline, CDR1 SEHNR and CDR2 FQNEAQ (reference sequence). This CDR3 is built from 16 residues. CDR3 protein: CASSKSSVSGANVLTF. The CDR3 DNA is TGTGCCAGCAGCAAGTCCTCGGTTTCCGGGGCCAACGTCCTGACTTTC.

The chain joins TRBV29-1 to TRBJ2-3; 11 positions agree with TRBD2. Germline CDR1 reads SQVTM; CDR2 reads ANQGSEA. V dropped 1 base and J dropped 1; count of bases not matched to a gene: 7. The CDR3 covers 17 residues. CDR3 sequence (DNA): TGCAGCGTTGAAGGCCTAGCGGGAGGCACTGGCACAGATACGCAGTATTTT. The encoded protein is CSVEGLAGGTGTDTQYF.

The V call is TRBV2, the J call TRBJ1-2, with D tentatively TRBD1 (6 bases). Between the trimmed V and J ends, which lost 5 bases and 1 base, there was a span of 20 bases. This CDR3 spans 17 amino acids. Germline loops: CDR1 SNHLY, CDR2 FYNNEI. CDR3 region: CASSPQRGIGDNYGYTF. The CDR3 DNA is TGTGCCAGCAGTCCTCAGAGGGGGATTGGTGATAACTATGGCTACACCTTC.

In its sample, this clone was seen a few times. The rearrangement uses TRBV6-1 and TRBJ1-1; 9 bases match TRBD1. The CDR3 sequence is 14 residues long. With 4 bases clipped from V and 1 base from J, the junction kept 1 base outside the gene matches. Germline-derived CDR1 and CDR2 are MNHNS and SASEGT. As DNA, the CDR3 is TGTGCCAGCAGTGTGGGACAGGGGAACACTGAAGCTTTCTTT. Protein: CASSVGQGNTEAFF.

The chain links TRBV23-1 to TRBJ2-7, with D hard to call. TRBV23-1 is annotated as an ORF whose role is uncertain. Trimming removed 6 bases from V and 3 bases from J, with 12 bases in between. This CDR3 contains 13 residues. CDR3 region: CASRANYSYEQYF. Here the CDR3 DNA reads TGCGCCAGCAGGGCTAATTACAGCTACGAGCAGTACTTC.